The 27 T cell receptor beta chains listed next were all sequenced from one sample in a study of T cells in Graves' hyperthyroidism and ophthalmopathy. RNA transcripts were the template for amplifying TCR beta CDR3 regions. First-round RT-PCR targeting the TCR CDR3 was performed with the HTBI primer set. One entry per CDR3 protein, called by TCRdb with MiXCR from the multiplex PCR reads. The sample has approximately 560,000 distinct CDR3 sequences, 15% to 17% seen once; the top ten hold approximately 7.4%. The sequencing sample was made of blood. The receptor set was obtained from a woman aged 25 to 39 with Graves' hyperthyroidism.

This clonotype was seen more than once but under ten times. The rearrangement uses TRBV2 and TRBJ1-2; 7 bases map to TRBD1. The CDR3 runs to 15 residues. Germline assignment: CDR1 SNHLY and CDR2 FYNNEI. J was trimmed by 8 bases and V by 0 bases; bases with no gene match: 9. The CDR3 region is CASSEALQGGGGYTF. CDR3 nucleotide sequence: TGTGCCAGCAGTGAAGCGCTTCAGGGGGGCGGCGGCTACACCTTC.

The table lists this clonotype with many counts. The chain joins TRBV6-5 to TRBJ1-5, with D hard to call. The V end was cut by 2 bases, the J end by 7 bases, with 9 bases between. The length of the CDR3 is 13 residues. Per germline, CDR1 MNHEY and CDR2 SVGAGI. For the CDR3, the DNA is TGTGCCAGCAGTTACAGGGCGAGACAGCCCCAGCATTTT. Protein sequence: CASSYRARQPQHF.

This clonotype was picked up many times. The V and J genes are TRBV28 and TRBJ1-4; TRBD1 might be the D (5 bases). The CDR3 runs 14 residues. CDR1 is MDHEN and CDR2 is SYDVKM in the germline V gene. V lost 4 bases to trimming and J lost 2 bases, with 8 bases between them. The DNA of the CDR3 is TGTGCCAGCAGTTCGACAGTCACTAATGAAAAACTGTTTTTT. Protein sequence: CASSSTVTNEKLFF.

V is TRBV18 and J is TRBJ1-6; D is unclear. CDR1 KGHSH and CDR2 LQKENI come from the germline V gene. Trimming took 1 base from V and 0 from J, leaving 10 bases between them. CDR3 size: 17 residues. CDR3 DNA sequence: TGTGCCAGCTCACCACGGAGGAAGAGCTCCTATAATTCACCCCTCCACTTT. Amino acid sequence: CASSPRRKSSYNSPLHF.

This clonotype was seen more than once but under ten times. The CDR3 here is CSARVAQVGLETQYF. Here the CDR3 DNA reads TGCAGTGCTAGAGTAGCACAGGTGGGGTTGGAGACCCAGTACTTC. This chain connects TRBV20-1 to TRBJ2-5, with D perhaps matching TRBD1 (5 bases). This CDR3 region has 15 residues. CDR1 is DFQATT, CDR2 SNEGSKA, per germline (reference sequence). The V and J ends lost 1 base and 5 bases respectively, with 17 bases between them.

The rearrangement uses TRBV7-3 and TRBJ2-2; 8 bases fit TRBD2. Germline lookup yields CDR1 SGHTA and CDR2 FQGTGA. The CDR3 runs 16 residues. V shed 5 bases, J shed 7 bases, and the junction held 12 bases outside the gene matches. The CDR3 DNA reads as TGTGCCAGCAGCCCCGTGGCGAGCGGGGGCGGCGGGGAGCTGTTTTTT. Protein sequence: CASSPVASGGGGELFF.

The chain combines TRBV20-1 with TRBJ2-1, with D possibly called TRBD1 or TRBD2 (5 bases each). This CDR3 comprises 11 residues. Germline V lookup: CDR1 DFQATT, CDR2 SNEGSKA (reference sequence). The V gene lost 3 bases and the J gene lost 8 bases, with 8 bases spanning the gap. CDR3 residues: CSASTGHEQFF. CDR3 coding DNA: TGCAGTGCTAGCACGGGACATGAGCAGTTCTTC.

The table lists this clonotype with a few counts. The gene calls are TRBV19 and TRBJ2-7; 8 nucleotides match TRBD1. In germline, CDR1 is LNHDA, CDR2 SQIVND (reference sequence). After removal of 6 bases from V and 5 bases from J, the junction contained 12 bases not matched to a gene. The CDR3 is 15 amino acids. The CDR3 is CASRNPRTGPNEQYF. In DNA, the CDR3 is TGTGCCAGTAGGAATCCGAGGACAGGGCCGAACGAGCAGTACTTC.

J is TRBJ2-1 and V is TRBV4-3; 12 nucleotides match TRBD2. The trim removed 0 bases at V and 7 bases at J, leaving 13 bases unmatched. CDR1 and CDR2 (germline): LGHNA, YSLEER. The CDR3 has 19 amino acids. The CDR3 DNA reads as TGCGCCAGCAGCCAAGATCTTGGCATTCTAGCGGGGGGGCGGAATGAGCAGTTCTTC. This sequence encodes CASSQDLGILAGGRNEQFF.

There are a few counts of this clonotype. The chain has TRBV19 and TRBJ2-2; TRBD2 aligns across 12 bases. In germline, CDR1 is LNHDA, CDR2 SQIVND (reference sequence). The CDR3 spans 20 residues. V was pared by 0 bases and J by 1 base, with 9 bases of the junction left unmatched. The CDR3 nucleotides read TGTGCCAGTAGTATAGATCTATTTCGACTAGCGGGAGAGAACACCGGGGAGCTGTTTTTT. The encoded protein is CASSIDLFRLAGENTGELFF.

This clonotype was picked up many times. The V gene is TRBV28, the J gene TRBJ2-2; D is uncertain. The CDR3 is 14 residues long. CDR1 MDHEN and CDR2 SYDVKM come from the germline V gene. V lost 8 bases, J lost 0 bases, and 10 bases lay in between. CDR3 DNA sequence: TGTGCCAGCGAAAGATGGGCGAACACCGGGGAGCTGTTTTTT. It codes for CASERWANTGELFF.

This sequence joins TRBV29-1 and TRBJ2-5, with a possible D match to TRBD1 (5 bases). Germline lookup yields CDR1 SQVTM and CDR2 ANQGSEA. V was shortened by 4 bases and J by 0 bases, with 9 bases between the two germline ends. This CDR3 comprises 13 residues. The CDR3 reads CSVAGHHQETQYF. CDR3 coding DNA: TGCAGCGTTGCAGGACACCACCAAGAGACCCAGTACTTC. The variable domain in full, with the rest retrieved from reference TRBV29-1 and TRBJ2-5, is SAVISQKPSRDICQRGTSLTIQCQVDSQVTMMFWYRQQPGQSLTLIATANQGSEATYESGFVIDKFPISRPNLTFSTLTVSNMSPEDSSIYLCSVAGHHQETQYFGPGTRLLVL.

The chain uses TRBV4-3 and TRBJ2-1, with D tentatively TRBD2 (6 bases). From germline, CDR1 is LGHNA and CDR2 YSLEER. V was shortened by 0 bases and J by 6 bases, with 12 bases between the two germline ends. This CDR3 has 15 amino acids. The CDR3 region is CASSQESLAFNEQFF. The DNA for the CDR3 is TGCGCCAGCAGCCAAGAGTCACTAGCATTCAATGAGCAGTTCTTC.

This clonotype was counted many times. The gene calls are TRBV7-8 and TRBJ1-1; no clear D gene. V was trimmed by 1 base and J by 1 base, leaving 7 bases between them. The germline gives CDR1 SGHVS, CDR2 FQNEAQ. This CDR3 region has 14 residues. The CDR3 loop reads CASSLVSPNTEAFF. CDR3 DNA: TGTGCCAGCAGCTTAGTATCACCGAACACTGAAGCTTTCTTT.

A few counts support this clonotype. This chain uses TRBV15 with TRBJ2-6; D is uncertain. The CDR3 contains 14 residues. With 2 bases removed from V and 4 bases from J, the gap between germline ends came to 6 bases. CDR1 LNHNV and CDR2 YYDKDF come from the germline V gene (reference sequence). The chain's CDR3 is CATSRSSGANVLTF. CDR3 in DNA: TGTGCCACCAGCAGATCTTCAGGGGCCAACGTCCTGACTTTC.

This clonotype was found a few times. This chain links TRBV27 with TRBJ2-1; TRBD2 might be the D (5 bases). Looked up from germline, CDR1 is MNHEY and CDR2 is SMNVEV (reference sequence). V was shortened by 8 bases and J by 7 bases, with 21 bases between the two germline ends. This CDR3 spans 15 amino acids. The CDR3 DNA sequence: TGTGCCAGCGGACCTAACGGCCGGGGTTGGAATGAGCAGTTCTTC. It codes for CASGPNGRGWNEQFF.

This clonotype came up many times. The V call is TRBV7-2, the J call TRBJ1-1; possibly TRBD1 for D (6 bases). This CDR3 region has 15 residues. The germline V gene has CDR1 SGHTA and CDR2 FQGNSA. V was clipped by 5 bases and J by 1 base, with 14 bases between them. This CDR3 is CASSPGAGANTEAFF. As DNA, the CDR3 is TGTGCCAGCAGCCCGGGGGCAGGGGCGAACACTGAAGCTTTCTTT.

This clonotype was picked up a small number of times. The gene calls are TRBV9 and TRBJ2-2; D is uncertain. Germline assignment: CDR1 SGDLS and CDR2 YYNGEE. The CDR3 is 13 residues long. V was pared by 0 bases and J by 7 bases, with 7 bases between. The CDR3: CASSVAGLGELFF. In DNA, the CDR3 is TGTGCCAGCAGCGTAGCTGGGCTCGGGGAGCTGTTTTTT.

This clonotype was seen repeatedly, ten times or more. V usage is TRBV27 and J usage is TRBJ2-1, with a tentative D call TRBD1 (6 bases). Looked up from germline, CDR1 is MNHEY and CDR2 is SMNVEV (reference sequence). Trimming left V 7 bases short and J 2 bases short, with 9 bases between. The CDR3 spans 13 residues. In DNA form, the CDR3 reads TGTGCCAGCACAGGGGATCCCTACAATGAGCAGTTCTTC. Protein sequence: CASTGDPYNEQFF.

This clonotype was detected only a few times. This chain joins TRBV7-2 and TRBJ1-2, with TRBD1 matching 7 bases. Losses at the gene ends were 5 bases for V and 8 bases for J; bases not matched to a gene: 20. The length of the CDR3 is 17 residues. Germline CDR1 SGHTA, CDR2 FQGNSA. CDR3 sequence: CASSANRGGLLSTGYTF. The CDR3 DNA reads as TGTGCCAGCAGCGCAAACAGGGGAGGGCTCCTTTCAACGGGCTACACCTTC.

This clonotype has just a few counts. The chain uses TRBV6-6 and TRBJ2-1, with 12 bases aligning to TRBD1. The V segment lost 2 bases and the J segment 13 bases; nucleotides outside the gene matches: 12. The CDR3 extends over 16 amino acids. CDR1 and CDR2 (germline): MNHNY, SVGAGI (reference sequence). CDR3 amino acids: CASSYRRDRGQGGQFF. In DNA form, the CDR3 reads TGTGCCAGCAGTTACCGCCGGGACAGGGGGCAAGGCGGTCAGTTCTTC.

This clonotype was seen many times. J is TRBJ2-1 and V is TRBV12-5, with a weak D call TRBD1 (6 bases). Germline CDR1 LGHNT, CDR2 FRNRAP. The CDR3 sequence is 12 residues long. Deletions cut 3 bases from V and 8 bases from J, with 8 bases between. The CDR3 DNA reads as TGTGCTAGTGGTTTTACAGGGTATGAGCAGTTCTTC. Protein product: CASGFTGYEQFF.

This clonotype was observed at least ten times. The chain carries TRBV4-1 and TRBJ2-7; 9 bases match TRBD1. The germline V gene encodes CDR1 MGHRA and CDR2 YSYEKL. The CDR3 runs 16 residues. V shed 1 base and J 3 bases; nucleotides not matched to a gene: 7. CDR3 DNA: TGCGCCAGCAGCCAAGCCCGCCTGACAGGGGGCTACGAGCAGTACTTC. As protein: CASSQARLTGGYEQYF.

This clonotype was seen repeatedly, ten times or more. The V call is TRBV20-1, the J call TRBJ2-2; no firm D call. CDR1 DFQATT and CDR2 SNEGSKA come from the germline V gene (reference sequence). This CDR3 contains 13 residues. The V gene lost 7 bases and the J gene lost 0 bases, with 9 bases spanning the gap. The CDR3 here is CSGLDANTGELFF. DNA of the CDR3: TGCAGTGGCCTGGACGCGAACACCGGGGAGCTGTTTTTT.

The rearrangement joins TRBV19 to TRBJ1-5; 8 nucleotides match TRBD1. There are 15 residues in the CDR3. Germline V gene data show CDR1 as LNHDA and CDR2 as SQIVND (reference sequence). The V segment lost 4 bases and the J segment 3 bases; nucleotides outside the gene matches: 5. The CDR3 region is CASSTTGVDNQPQHF. CDR3 in DNA: TGTGCCAGTAGTACGACAGGGGTCGACAATCAGCCCCAGCATTTT.

With regard to this clonotype: The junction departs from germline at one end; a sequencing error may be responsible. The J gene is TRBJ1-1, the V gene TRBV9; tentative D call: TRBD1 (5 bases). This CDR3 is 13 amino acids long. Germline CDR1 is SGDLS and CDR2 is YYNGEE. The DNA for the CDR3 is TGTACCAGCAGCGGCGGGACGAACACTGAAGCTTTCTTT. Its protein is CTSSGGTNTEAFF.

V usage is TRBV2 and J usage is TRBJ2-3; TRBD2 matches at 8 bases. Per germline, CDR1 SNHLY and CDR2 FYNNEI. The CDR3 has 15 amino acids. J lost 1 base, V lost 3 bases, and 3 bases had no gene match. CDR3 sequence: CASSERAGGTDTQYF. DNA of the CDR3: TGTGCCAGCAGTGAGCGAGCGGGAGGCACAGATACGCAGTATTTT. Full variable domain (remainder filled in from reference TRBV2 and TRBJ2-3): EPEVTQTPSHQVTQMGQEVILRCVPISNHLYFYWYRQILGQKVEFLVSFYNNEISEKSEIFDDQFSVERPDGSNFTLKIRSTKLEDSAMYFCASSERAGGTDTQYFGPGTRLTVL.